The 6 T cell receptor beta chains reported below all come from one sample, sequenced in a study of beta chain features in type 1 diabetes. Expressed TCRB transcripts were sequenced because the isolated RNA had all been reverse transcribed beforehand. TCRdb's table, derived via immunoSEQ multiplex PCR, lists solely in-frame clones and lacks some. The data show roughly 380,000 clones, with around 19% seen just once and 0.035% to 0.055% held by the top ten. Sequencing was carried out using naive CD4+ T cells from blood. The receptors originated from a woman under 30 in good health.

V usage is TRBV11-2 and J usage is TRBJ2-7; 7 positions match TRBD1. V gave up 4 bases and J gave up 11 bases; unmatched junction bases: 17. This CDR3 has 15 amino acids. Germline V lookup: CDR1 SGHAT, CDR2 FQNNGV. In DNA, the CDR3 is TGTGCCAGCAGCTCGGTGACAGGGAACGCCTTAGTGGAGTACTTC. It is translated as CASSSVTGNALVEYF.

The chain employs TRBV5-1 and TRBJ2-2; 7 bases are shared with TRBD1. V was clipped by 4 bases and J by 6 bases; unmatched bases: 6. CDR1 SGHRS and CDR2 YFSETQ come from the germline V gene. This CDR3 comprises 14 residues. CDR3 in amino acids: CASSLRQGPGELFF. As DNA, the CDR3 is TGCGCCAGCAGCCTCCGACAGGGCCCCGGGGAGCTGTTTTTT.

This clone was seen only once. V gene TRBV9 combines with J gene TRBJ2-1; D gene ambiguous. The CDR3 is 14 residues long. V was cut by 2 bases and J by 6 bases, with 12 bases left in between. The germline V gene has CDR1 SGDLS and CDR2 YYNGEE. The DNA for the CDR3 is TGTGCCAGCAGCGTGAGGCCAAACCCCAATGAGCAGTTCTTC. This codes for CASSVRPNPNEQFF.

The chain couples TRBV6-1 to TRBJ2-3, with a tentative D call TRBD1 (6 bases). The CDR3 is 16 residues long. Looked up from germline, CDR1 is MNHNS and CDR2 is SASEGT. Trimming took off 3 bases at V and 0 bases at J, with 13 bases between the two ends. The DNA for the CDR3 is TGTGCCAGCAGTGAGTTTCGGACAGCGAGCACAGATACGCAGTATTTT. This translates into CASSEFRTASTDTQYF.

The gene calls are TRBV2 and TRBJ1-1; the match to TRBD1 covers 9 bases. Trimming cost V 5 bases and J 11 bases; bases outside gene matches: 9. Germline lookup yields CDR1 SNHLY and CDR2 FYNNEI. CDR3 length: 13 residues. The CDR3 here is CASSSDRGFEAFF. In DNA form, the CDR3 reads TGTGCCAGCAGTTCGGACAGGGGATTCGAGGCTTTCTTT. Combining the CDR3 with reference TRBV2 and TRBJ1-1 gives the whole variable domain EPEVTQTPSHQVTQMGQEVILRCVPISNHLYFYWYRQILGQKVEFLVSFYNNEISEKSEIFDDQFSVERPDGSNFTLKIRSTKLEDSAMYFCASSSDRGFEAFFGQGTRLTVV.

This clone has only a few counts. The J gene is TRBJ2-1, the V gene TRBV27; D ambiguous. In germline, CDR1 is MNHEY, CDR2 SMNVEV (reference sequence). The CDR3 contains 12 residues. V was cut by 5 bases and J by 5 bases, with 7 bases left in between. Here the CDR3 reads CASSARDNEQFF. CDR3 coding DNA: TGTGCCAGCAGTGCCCGGGACAATGAGCAGTTCTTC.